The 21 T cell receptor beta chains listed next were all sequenced from one sample in a study of tumor T cells in aggressive B-cell lymphoma. Sequencing was performed with immunoSEQ multiplex PCR; in TCRdb, only in-frame clones are kept and a portion is missing. The top ten clones hold 2.5% to 3% of a sample with 7,900 or so clones, 82% of them seen once. Sequenced sample: tumor tissue. The source of these receptors is an adult with diffuse large B cell lymphoma.

Turning to this clone: The junction and the germline gene differ at one end; a read error may be behind it. The genes are TRBV7-6 and TRBJ1-5; TRBD1 matches at 10 bases. Germline lookup yields CDR1 SGHVS and CDR2 FNYEAQ. The CDR3 has 13 amino acids. CDR3 in DNA: TGTGCCAGCAGCCAGACAGGGGGCCAGCCTCAGCATTTT. Amino acids: CASSQTGGQPQHF. The full variable domain, with the rest looked up from reference TRBV7-6 and TRBJ1-5, is GAGVSQSPRYKVTKRGQDVALRCDPISGHVSLYWYRQALGQGPEFLTYFNYEAQQDKSGLPNDRFSAERPEGSISTLTIQRTEQRDSAMYRCASSQTGGQPQHFGDGTRLSIL.

CDR3 DNA: TGTGCCAGCAGCGCCAGTGGGGGACAGGGGGAGGAGACCCAGTACTTC. Translated, it gives CASSASGGQGEETQYF. This chain joins TRBV9 and TRBJ2-5; 11 positions match TRBD1. In germline, CDR1 is SGDLS, CDR2 YYNGEE. Germline trimming cut 3 bases from V and 5 bases from J; bases unmatched to any gene: 9. CDR3 size: 16 residues.

This clone appeared a single time. This sequence joins TRBV7-9 and TRBJ1-4; 7 nucleotides align to TRBD1. V was pared by 4 bases and J by 8 bases, with 7 bases of the junction left unmatched. Looked up from germline, CDR1 is SEHNR and CDR2 is FQNEAQ (reference sequence). The CDR3 loop spans 14 amino acids. The CDR3 spells CASSSRQGREKLFF. DNA of the CDR3: TGTGCCAGCAGCTCGCGACAGGGTAGGGAAAAACTGTTTTTT.

V gene TRBV19 combines with J gene TRBJ2-5, with D possibly TRBD2 on 5 matching bases. The J call is in doubt because the DNA end fits TRBJ2-7 better. The CDR3 has 14 amino acids. Germline loops: CDR1 LNHDA, CDR2 SQIVND (reference sequence). The CDR3 coding sequence is TGTGCCAGTAGTATAGCTTCGAGGGTCTACGAGCAGTACTTC. Its protein product is CASSIASRVYEQYF.

This clone appeared once. The J gene is TRBJ1-1, the V gene TRBV9, with TRBD1 as a possible D gene (5 bases). V dropped 0 bases and J dropped 2 bases, with 8 bases sitting between them. The CDR3 is made up of 14 amino acids. Germline-derived CDR1 and CDR2 are SGDLS and YYNGEE. In DNA form, the CDR3 reads TGTGCCAGCAGCGTAGCACAGGTTAACACTGAAGCTTTCTTT. As protein: CASSVAQVNTEAFF.

The chain couples TRBV7-9 to TRBJ2-7; 7 bases are shared with TRBD2. The CDR3 is 14 residues long. Trimming took 7 bases from V and 5 from J; bases not matched to a gene: 11. The V gene's germline CDR1 is SEHNR and CDR2 FQNEAQ (reference sequence). In DNA form, the CDR3 reads TGTGCCAGCACCCTGGCCCGGGGGGTCCACGAGCAGTACTTC. Its protein product is CASTLARGVHEQYF.

The V call is TRBV29-1, the J call TRBJ1-1; 11 bases line up with TRBD1. Trimming removed 7 bases from V and 4 bases from J; junction bases left unmatched: 2. The CDR3 totals 12 residues. Germline CDR1 and CDR2: SQVTM and ANQGSEA. The CDR3 bases are TGCAGCGGCGGGACAGGGGGCACTGAAGCTTTCTTT. Its translation is CSGGTGGTEAFF. Looking up the rest from reference TRBV29-1 and TRBJ1-1 gives the full variable domain: SAVISQKPSRDICQRGTSLTIQCQVDSQVTMMFWYRQQPGQSLTLIATANQGSEATYESGFVIDKFPISRPNLTFSTLTVSNMSPEDSSIYLCSGGTGGTEAFFGQGTRLTVV.

This chain joins TRBV29-1 and TRBJ1-2, with D unclear. Trimming removed 6 bases at V and 4 bases at J, with 9 bases between. Per germline, CDR1 SQVTM and CDR2 ANQGSEA. This CDR3 comprises 11 residues. CDR3 region: CSVAMSYGYTF. The CDR3 DNA sequence: TGCAGCGTAGCAATGTCCTATGGCTACACCTTC.

The rearrangement links TRBV27 to TRBJ2-3, with TRBD1 matching 11 bases. The V gene end was trimmed by 8 bases and the J gene end by 5 bases; junction bases not matched to a gene: 6. This CDR3 has 14 residues. Germline assignment: CDR1 MNHEY and CDR2 SMNVEV (reference sequence). DNA for the CDR3: TGTGCCAGCGGCCCCGGGACAGGGGGAGATACGCAGTATTTT. Translated: CASGPGTGGDTQYF.

The genes are TRBV30 and TRBJ1-5; a possible D gene is TRBD1 (5 bases). This CDR3 spans 13 amino acids. The germline gives CDR1 GTSNPN, CDR2 SVGIG (reference sequence). V shed 0 bases and J shed 7 bases, with 10 bases lying between them. The DNA for the CDR3 is TGTGCCTGGAGTGTCAACCGACAGCAGCCCCAGCATTTT. Translation gives CAWSVNRQQPQHF.

V is TRBV6-1 and J is TRBJ1-2, with a weak D call TRBD1 (6 bases). In germline, CDR1 is MNHNS, CDR2 SASEGT. V was cut by 8 bases and J by 7 bases, with 11 bases left in between. This CDR3 is built from 11 residues. The CDR3 DNA is TGTGCCAGCCGGGACATGGGTGGCTACACCTTC. It encodes CASRDMGGYTF.

The chain combines TRBV27 with TRBJ1-1; possibly TRBD1 for D (5 bases). The CDR3 spans 15 residues. The V gene's germline CDR1 is MNHEY and CDR2 SMNVEV (reference sequence). V was pared by 5 bases and J by 4 bases, with 17 bases between. Here the CDR3 reads CASSPRQIIRTEAFF. The CDR3 DNA reads as TGTGCCAGCAGTCCGCGACAGATAATCCGCACTGAAGCTTTCTTT.

As for this clone: Other DNA sequences from this sample encode an identical CDR3 as well. This chain uses TRBV28 with TRBJ1-1; 7 bases match TRBD1. CDR1 and CDR2 (germline): MDHEN, SYDVKM. The ends lost 6 bases at V and 5 bases at J; junction bases unmatched: 15. This CDR3 region has 16 residues. The CDR3 region has the DNA TGTGCCAGCAGCAACCTAAGGGGGCGAGAGAATACTGAAGCTTTCTTT. Amino acids: CASSNLRGRENTEAFF.

A word on this clone: One end of the junction is discordant with germline, which a read error may explain. Other DNA sequences in this sample translate to the same CDR3. V gene TRBV4-3 combines with J gene TRBJ1-1, with D perhaps matching TRBD1 (5 bases). This CDR3 region has 18 residues. The germline V gene has CDR1 LGHNA and CDR2 YSLEER. DNA for the CDR3: TGCGCCAGCAGCCAAAATAACTGGGACGCGGAGGGAGGCACTGAAGCCTTCTTT. It codes for CASSQNNWDAEGGTEAFF.

The V call is TRBV5-6, the J call TRBJ2-1; D is perhaps TRBD2 (6 bases). Germline assignment: CDR1 SGHDT and CDR2 YYEEEE. This CDR3 has 14 residues. Deletions cut 7 bases from V and 4 bases from J, with 15 bases between. CDR3 sequence (DNA): TGTGCCAGCGCTCTTGGCGGGATATACAATGAGCAGTTCTTC. It yields the protein CASALGGIYNEQFF.

In DNA form, the CDR3 reads TGTGCCAGCACGCGCTTAGCGGGGTACAATGAGCAGTTCTTC. Translating gives CASTRLAGYNEQFF. The chain joins TRBV6-6 to TRBJ2-1; TRBD2 matches at 8 bases. CDR1 and CDR2 (germline): MNHNY, SVGAGI (reference sequence). The V segment lost 7 bases and the J segment 4 bases; nucleotides outside the gene matches: 6. This CDR3 spans 14 amino acids.

This chain joins TRBV30 and TRBJ2-3; the match to TRBD2 covers 14 bases. The CDR3 is 15 residues long. CDR1 is GTSNPN, CDR2 SVGIG, per germline (reference sequence). Unmatched junction bases numbered 1, after V lost 1 base and J lost 4 bases. The CDR3: CAWSGTSGRSDTQYF. CDR3 in DNA: TGTGCCTGGAGTGGGACTAGCGGGAGGTCAGATACGCAGTATTTT.

The rearrangement uses TRBV4-1 and TRBJ2-2; 11 bases map to TRBD2. The CDR3 covers 17 residues. The germline V gene encodes CDR1 MGHRA and CDR2 YSYEKL. V was clipped by 5 bases and J by 2 bases; unmatched bases: 7. The CDR3 bases are TGCGCCAGCAGCGAACTAGCGGGGGATTACAACACCGGGGAGCTGTTTTTT. Its translation is CASSELAGDYNTGELFF.

V is TRBV28 and J is TRBJ1-1; D call uncertain. This CDR3 contains 11 residues. Germline V gene data show CDR1 as MDHEN and CDR2 as SYDVKM. V lost 8 bases and J 3 bases, leaving 7 bases between the germline ends. In nucleotides, the CDR3 is TGTGCCAGCTTGGAGGACACTGAAGCTTTCTTT. This gives the protein CASLEDTEAFF.

Notes on this clone: Mismatch with germline at one junction end may stem from a read error. Other DNA sequences in the sample encode the same CDR3. This rearrangement joins TRBV27 to TRBJ1-1; perhaps TRBD1 as D (5 bases). Germline V CDR1 and CDR2: MNHEY, SMNVEV (reference sequence). CDR3 length equals 12 residues. DNA of the CDR3: TGTGCCAGCAGTCCTCCCGGGACTGAAGCCTTCTTT. This gives the protein CASSPPGTEAFF.

The chain uses TRBV5-6 and TRBJ1-6; D might be TRBD1 (6 bases). The CDR3 has 12 amino acids. V gave up 4 bases and J gave up 13 bases, with 12 bases separating them. Germline V gene lookup returns CDR1 SGHDT and CDR2 YYEEEE. This chain's CDR3 is CASSPGGSPLHF. The CDR3 nucleotides read TGTGCCAGCAGCCCTGGGGGCTCTCCCCTCCACTTT. The whole variable domain, filled in from reference TRBV5-6 and TRBJ1-6, reads DAGVTQSPTHLIKTRGQQVTLRCSPKSGHDTVSWYQQALGQGPQFIFQYYEEEERQRGNFPDRFSGHQFPNYSSELNVNALLLGDSALYLCASSPGGSPLHFGNGTRLTVT.